These 24 T cell receptor beta chains originate from one sample sequenced in a study of blood T cell repertoires in COVID-19. The method was immunoSEQ multiplex PCR; TCRdb's version includes in-frame clones alone and lacks a portion of them. The sample includes fewer than 500,000 clones, approximately 80% seen only once; the top ten take over 0.95%. The sequenced material came from peripheral blood. The receptors were sampled from a human donor with acute or convalescent COVID-19. The donor label of this sample is uncertain.

The genes are TRBV2 and TRBJ1-5; D is unclear. V was pared by 2 bases and J by 0 bases, with 11 bases between. The length of the CDR3 is 16 residues. Germline values: CDR1 SNHLY, CDR2 FYNNEI. The CDR3 nucleotides read TGTGCCAGCAGTGAACGCAGGACTTATAGCAATCAGCCCCAGCATTTT. Its translation is CASSERRTYSNQPQHF.

This clone showed up just a few times. The rearrangement uses TRBV5-6 and TRBJ1-5; unclear D gene. CDR1 SGHDT and CDR2 YYEEEE come from the germline V gene. The CDR3 consists of 14 residues. V lost 0 bases, J lost 1 base, and 5 bases lay in between. DNA for the CDR3: TGTGCCAGCAGCTTGGCGGAGAGCAATCAGCCCCAGCATTTT. Residues: CASSLAESNQPQHF.

This clone has a handful of counts. This chain connects TRBV13 to TRBJ2-7, with TRBD2 identical over 9 bases. This CDR3 contains 15 residues. Per the germline V gene, CDR1 is PRHDT and CDR2 is FYEKMQ (reference sequence). Losses at the gene ends were 4 bases for V and 6 bases for J; bases not matched to a gene: 10. CDR3 protein: CASSSLRGGPPEQYF. The CDR3 nucleotides are TGTGCCAGCAGCTCCCTGCGGGGGGGCCCCCCCGAGCAGTACTTC. Filled out from reference TRBV13 and TRBJ2-7, the complete variable domain reads AAGVIQSPRHLIKEKRETATLKCYPIPRHDTVYWYQQGPGQDPQFLISFYEKMQSDKGSIPDRFSAQQFSDYHSELNMSSLELGDSALYFCASSSLRGGPPEQYFGPGTRLTVT.

V and J are TRBV5-1 and TRBJ2-1; 7 positions match TRBD2. After removal of 2 bases from V and 7 bases from J, the junction contained 6 bases not matched to a gene. This CDR3 is built from 14 residues. Per germline, CDR1 SGHRS and CDR2 YFSETQ. The CDR3 spells CASSLMWEGNEQFF. The CDR3 DNA reads TGCGCCAGCAGCTTAATGTGGGAGGGAAATGAGCAGTTCTTC.

The J gene is TRBJ2-3, the V gene TRBV30, with 7 bases matching TRBD2. V lost 3 bases and J lost 6; bases outside the gene matches: 3. Germline V gives CDR1 GTSNPN, CDR2 SVGIG (reference sequence). This CDR3 is 12 amino acids long. The CDR3 DNA reads TGTGCCTGGAGGTTTAGCGGGGATACGCAGTATTTT. Its protein is CAWRFSGDTQYF.

This clone turned up a few times. The chain links TRBV6-1 to TRBJ1-5, with 9 nucleotides matching TRBD1. The CDR3 has 16 residues. The V and J ends lost 3 bases and 4 bases, in that order; junction bases with no gene match: 7. Germline V lookup: CDR1 MNHNS, CDR2 SASEGT. The CDR3 DNA reads TGTGCCAGCAGTGACACCGGGACAGGGATAAATCAGCCCCAGCATTTT. The encoded protein is CASSDTGTGINQPQHF.

The genes are TRBV19 and TRBJ2-7, with TRBD1 matching 9 bases. The V segment lost 5 bases and the J segment 3 bases; nucleotides outside the gene matches: 8. This CDR3 has 15 amino acids. The germline CDR1 and CDR2 sequences are LNHDA and SQIVND (reference sequence). Written as DNA, the CDR3 is TGTGCCAGTAGTTTCCAACAGGGGGCTAACTACGAGCAGTACTTC. As protein: CASSFQQGANYEQYF.

The gene calls are TRBV5-1 and TRBJ1-1, with D perhaps matching TRBD1 (5 bases). In germline, CDR1 is SGHRS, CDR2 YFSETQ. Between the trimmed V and J ends, which lost 5 bases and 4 bases, there was a span of 12 bases. The CDR3 extends over 13 amino acids. The CDR3 protein is CASRFSGGTEAFF. The CDR3, as DNA: TGCGCCAGCAGATTCTCGGGGGGCACTGAAGCTTTCTTT.

This clone was recorded a few times. The rearrangement joins TRBV5-1 to TRBJ1-6; 9 bases line up with TRBD1. The length of the CDR3 is 15 residues. V lost 4 bases, J lost 9 bases, and 8 bases stayed unmatched. The V gene's germline CDR1 is SGHRS and CDR2 YFSETQ. The CDR3 DNA sequence: TGCGCCAGCAGCAGGACCACAGGGGGCCCTTCACCCCTCCACTTT. As protein: CASSRTTGGPSPLHF.

The genes are TRBV24-1 and TRBJ2-6, with 7 bases aligning to TRBD1. Germline values: CDR1 KGHDR, CDR2 SFDVKD. The CDR3 totals 18 residues. The trim removed 3 bases at V and 0 bases at J, leaving 7 bases unmatched. CDR3 sequence: CATSDGTASRSGANVLTF. The CDR3 DNA reads as TGTGCCACCAGTGATGGGACAGCGTCCCGCTCTGGGGCCAACGTCCTGACTTTC.

The sample holds a few counts of this clone. V and J are TRBV4-2 and TRBJ1-2; D gene unclear. The CDR3 is 16 amino acids. CDR1 and CDR2 (germline): LGHNA, YNFKEQ. The V end was cut by 5 bases, the J end by 0 bases, with 16 bases between. The CDR3 DNA reads as TGTGCCAGCAGCGATCGGGCCAGGACTGCTAACTATGGCTACACCTTC. Protein product: CASSDRARTANYGYTF.

J is TRBJ1-4 and V is TRBV29-1; TRBD1 matches 12 bases. The CDR3 is 16 amino acids. After removal of 4 bases from V and 8 bases from J, the junction contained 11 bases not matched to a gene. From germline, CDR1 is SQVTM and CDR2 ANQGSEA. The CDR3 DNA follows: TGCAGCGTTGCTGGGACAGGGGGCAGGTTGTCAGAAAAACTGTTTTTT. Protein: CSVAGTGGRLSEKLFF.

V usage is TRBV10-2 and J usage is TRBJ2-1, with 10 bases fitting TRBD2. The CDR3 length is 15 residues. V shed 10 bases and J 0 bases; nucleotides not matched to a gene: 6. Per the germline V gene, CDR1 is WSHSY and CDR2 is SAAADI. This chain's CDR3 is CATFSGRPSYNEQFF. The DNA for the CDR3 is TGCGCCACCTTTAGCGGGAGGCCCTCCTACAATGAGCAGTTCTTC.

The chain joins TRBV6-5 to TRBJ1-1; a possible D gene is TRBD1 (6 bases). Trimming took off 6 bases at V and 0 bases at J, with 11 bases between the two ends. Germline V gives CDR1 MNHEY, CDR2 SVGAGI. CDR3 length: 14 residues. CDR3 amino acids: CASSLTGMNTEAFF. CDR3 DNA sequence: TGTGCCAGCAGCTTGACAGGAATGAACACTGAAGCTTTCTTT.

The rearrangement links TRBV27 to TRBJ1-4; TRBD1 matches at 8 bases. Germline V gene data show CDR1 as MNHEY and CDR2 as SMNVEV (reference sequence). The CDR3 spans 13 residues. V was clipped by 7 bases and J by 7 bases; unmatched bases: 5. CDR3 sequence reads: CASTSGGFEKLFF. The CDR3 bases are TGTGCCAGCACGTCAGGGGGCTTTGAAAAACTGTTTTTT.

The J gene is TRBJ2-3, the V gene TRBV29-1; TRBD2 aligns across 10 bases. This CDR3 spans 16 amino acids. J gave up 3 bases and V 7 bases, and 13 bases lay outside the gene matches. Germline CDR1 SQVTM, CDR2 ANQGSEA. The CDR3 DNA reads TGCAGCGCACGTTTCTTAGCGGGGGGCCTAACAGATACGCAGTATTTT. Amino acids: CSARFLAGGLTDTQYF.

The chain combines TRBV3-1 (or the pseudogene TRBV3-2) with TRBJ1-5; D uncertain. V was trimmed by 1 base and J by 0 bases, leaving 4 bases between them. The CDR3 consists of 14 residues. Germline CDR1 reads LGHDT; CDR2 reads YNNKEL (reference sequence). In DNA form, the CDR3 reads TGTGCCAGCAGCCAAGGTCTTAGCAATCAGCCCCAGCATTTT. Protein sequence: CASSQGLSNQPQHF.

The chain links TRBV18 to TRBJ1-1; TRBD1 matches at 7 bases. This CDR3 is built from 13 residues. The J segment lost 8 bases and the V segment lost 0 bases, leaving 3 bases of the junction unmatched. Germline V CDR1 and CDR2: KGHSH, LQKENI. The CDR3 spells CASSPPPGQEAFF. Written as DNA, the CDR3 is TGTGCCAGCTCACCACCACCGGGACAGGAAGCTTTCTTT.

The rearrangement uses TRBV15 and TRBJ1-1; D might be TRBD1 (6 bases). V was clipped by 1 base and J by 4 bases, with 10 bases between them. The V gene's germline CDR1 is LNHNV and CDR2 YYDKDF (reference sequence). The CDR3 is 14 residues long. The CDR3 nucleotides are TGTGCCACCAGCAGAGTGGGCAGGGGCACTGAAGCTTTCTTT. Its translation is CATSRVGRGTEAFF.

The V gene is TRBV20-1, the J gene TRBJ2-7; TRBD1 matches at 7 bases. CDR1 is DFQATT and CDR2 is SNEGSKA in the germline V gene (reference sequence). V lost 3 bases to trimming and J lost 1 base; unmatched junction nucleotides: 3. This CDR3 region has 13 residues. CDR3 DNA: TGCAGTGCTAGTAGACAGGGATCCTACGAGCAGTACTTC. Protein sequence: CSASRQGSYEQYF.

This chain links TRBV11-2 with TRBJ2-4; 9 nucleotides line up with TRBD1. V trimming: 1 base; J trimming: 8 bases; junction bases outside the gene matches: 6. In germline, CDR1 is SGHAT, CDR2 FQNNGV. The CDR3 is 15 amino acids. The CDR3 sequence is CASSLVGTGMHIQYF. The CDR3, as DNA: TGTGCCAGCAGCTTAGTGGGGACAGGGATGCACATTCAGTACTTC.

This chain connects TRBV19 to TRBJ2-7; tentatively, D is TRBD1 (5 bases). V lost 3 bases, J lost 2 bases, and 11 bases lay in between. CDR3 length: 14 residues. The germline V gene has CDR1 LNHDA and CDR2 SQIVND (reference sequence). The CDR3 sequence is CASSIRGATYEQYF. The CDR3, as DNA: TGTGCCAGTAGTATTCGTGGGGCGACCTACGAGCAGTACTTC.

The rearrangement uses TRBV6-1 and TRBJ1-5; D remains ambiguous. Trimming removed 3 bases at V and 4 bases at J, with 16 bases between. Looked up from germline, CDR1 is MNHNS and CDR2 is SASEGT. This CDR3 is 16 amino acids long. The CDR3 reads CASSESTGVRNQPQHF. The DNA for the CDR3 is TGTGCCAGCAGTGAGTCTACGGGAGTTAGGAATCAGCCCCAGCATTTT.

CDR3 amino acids: CASSDHRGGTEAFF. The CDR3 coding sequence is TGTGCCAGCAGTGACCACAGGGGCGGGACTGAAGCTTTCTTT. V usage is TRBV27 and J usage is TRBJ1-1, with TRBD1 matching over 7 bases. The germline gives CDR1 MNHEY, CDR2 SMNVEV (reference sequence). CDR3 size: 14 residues. The junction had 8 bases not matched to a gene; V was cut back by 5 bases and J by 5 bases.